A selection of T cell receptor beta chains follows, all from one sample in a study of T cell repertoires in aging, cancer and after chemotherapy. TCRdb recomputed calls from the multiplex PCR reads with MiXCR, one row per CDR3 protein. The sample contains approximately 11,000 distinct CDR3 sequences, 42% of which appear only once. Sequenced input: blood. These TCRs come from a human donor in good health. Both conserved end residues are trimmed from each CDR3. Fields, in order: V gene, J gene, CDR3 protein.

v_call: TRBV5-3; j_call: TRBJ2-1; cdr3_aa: ASSLGQANEQF
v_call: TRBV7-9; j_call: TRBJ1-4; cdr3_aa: ASSTGLHAGEKLF
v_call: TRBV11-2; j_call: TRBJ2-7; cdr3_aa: ASSHPTGVPTYEQY
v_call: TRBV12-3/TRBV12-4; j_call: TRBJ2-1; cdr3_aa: ASSLGWDRDPGLAGGSYNEQF
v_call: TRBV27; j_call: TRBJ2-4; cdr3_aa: ASSLLRGQGAKNIQY
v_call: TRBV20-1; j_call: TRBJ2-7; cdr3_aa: SAEGVAGDRGPPYEQY
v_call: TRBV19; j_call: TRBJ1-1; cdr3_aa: ASSRQVIMNTEAF
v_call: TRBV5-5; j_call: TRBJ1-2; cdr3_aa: ASSLVPGEDYGYT
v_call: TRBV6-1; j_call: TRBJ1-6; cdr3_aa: ASSELGGAGSLH
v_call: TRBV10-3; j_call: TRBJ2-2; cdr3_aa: AAAGWDTGDLF
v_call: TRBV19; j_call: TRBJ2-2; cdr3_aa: ASSMREGQARTGELF
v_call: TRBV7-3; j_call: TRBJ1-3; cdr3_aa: ASSFGGGNTIY
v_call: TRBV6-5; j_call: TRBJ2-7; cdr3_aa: ASSYGGEGEQY
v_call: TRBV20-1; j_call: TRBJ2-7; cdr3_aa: SARDARNVAGSYEQY
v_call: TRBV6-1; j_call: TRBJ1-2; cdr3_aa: ASSSQGNYGYT
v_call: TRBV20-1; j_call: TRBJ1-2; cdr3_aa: SAPSVGGSVDYGYT
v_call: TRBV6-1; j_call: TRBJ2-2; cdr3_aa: ASSVRPNTGELF
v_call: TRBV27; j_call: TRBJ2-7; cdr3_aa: ASKTAPAYEQY
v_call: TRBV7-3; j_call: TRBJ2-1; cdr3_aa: ASSTGTEQF
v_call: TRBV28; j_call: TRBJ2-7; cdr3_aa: ASSLRTYEQY
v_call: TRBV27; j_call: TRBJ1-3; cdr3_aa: ASSLRTPEDTIY
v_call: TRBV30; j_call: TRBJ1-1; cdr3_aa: AWNGQGTTEAF
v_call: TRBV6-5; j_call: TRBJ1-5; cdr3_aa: ASSSQYSNQPQH
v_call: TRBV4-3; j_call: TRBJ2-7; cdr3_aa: ASSQEATGTYEQY
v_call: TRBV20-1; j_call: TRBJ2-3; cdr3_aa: SARIARTDTQY
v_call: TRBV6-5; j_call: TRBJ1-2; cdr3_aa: ASSYSHRGHGYT
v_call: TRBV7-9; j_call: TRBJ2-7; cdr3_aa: ASSRTGGYEQY
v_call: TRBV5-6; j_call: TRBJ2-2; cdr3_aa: ASSLGGPGELF
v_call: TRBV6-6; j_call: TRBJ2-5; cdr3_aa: ASSLVLKDGQETQY
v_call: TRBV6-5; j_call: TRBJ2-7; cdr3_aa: ASGPLTGPSEQY
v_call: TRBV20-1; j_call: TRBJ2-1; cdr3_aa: SARAGMSYNEQF
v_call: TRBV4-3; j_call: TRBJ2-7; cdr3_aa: ASSQGRDSYEQY
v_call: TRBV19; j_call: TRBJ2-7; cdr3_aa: ASSHRDYEQY
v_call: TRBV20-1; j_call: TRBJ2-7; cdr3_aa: SARDRDRGLEQY
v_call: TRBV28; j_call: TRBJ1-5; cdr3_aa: ASTPSGSNQPQH
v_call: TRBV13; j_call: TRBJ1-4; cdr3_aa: ASSLVGEKLF
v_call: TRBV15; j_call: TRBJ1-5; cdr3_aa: ATSRDLAVWPQH
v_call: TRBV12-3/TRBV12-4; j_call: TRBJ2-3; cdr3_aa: ASSLVGTGIDTQY
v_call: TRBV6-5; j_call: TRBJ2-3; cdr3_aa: ASSLDPSTDTQY
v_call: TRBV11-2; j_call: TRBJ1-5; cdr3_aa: ASSSAGLDQPQH
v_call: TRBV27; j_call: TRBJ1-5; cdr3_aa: ASSSLGLINQPQH